One and the same sample provided the 28 T cell receptor beta chains below, sequenced in a study of cytomegalovirus exposure and HLA in healthy donors. Vbeta (60) and Jbeta (13) primers were used in the PCR. The assay was immunoSEQ multiplex PCR, and TCRdb's table has in-frame clones only and misses some. Among about 67,000 clones listed, 75% to 90% were seen once. The sample comprised PBMCs. Receptor source: a woman aged 25 to 45 in good health and CMV-seropositive.

The chain is built from TRBV28 and TRBJ2-7; TRBD2 aligns across 8 bases. The V segment lost 3 bases and the J segment 6 bases; nucleotides outside the gene matches: 13. Germline CDR1 reads MDHEN; CDR2 reads SYDVKM. This CDR3 is built from 16 residues. In nucleotides, the CDR3 is TGTGCCAGCAGTTTTACCCCCGGGCGGGAGGCACTCGAGCAGTACTTC. Protein: CASSFTPGREALEQYF.

The chain uses TRBV4-1 and TRBJ2-1; TRBD1 might be the D (6 bases). CDR3 size: 15 residues. Germline V gene lookup returns CDR1 MGHRA and CDR2 YSYEKL. Trimming shortened V by 0 bases and J by 9 bases, and 15 bases separated the two germline ends. The CDR3 DNA sequence: TGCGCCAGCAGCCAAGATGTCAGGGGTGCGCTTGAGCAGTTCTTC. Its translation is CASSQDVRGALEQFF.

The chain employs TRBV2 and TRBJ2-7; TRBD1 agrees at 9 bases. V gave up 1 base and J gave up 3 bases; unmatched junction bases: 4. CDR1 and CDR2 (germline): SNHLY, FYNNEI. The CDR3 is 15 amino acids. The CDR3 coding sequence is TGTGCCAGCAGTGAAGGTCGGACAGGGGACTACGAGCAGTACTTC. It yields the protein CASSEGRTGDYEQYF. Together with reference TRBV2 and TRBJ2-7, the CDR3 gives the full variable domain: EPEVTQTPSHQVTQMGQEVILRCVPISNHLYFYWYRQILGQKVEFLVSFYNNEISEKSEIFDDQFSVERPDGSNFTLKIRSTKLEDSAMYFCASSEGRTGDYEQYFGPGTRLTVT.

V is TRBV9 and J is TRBJ1-5; TRBD1 aligns across 7 bases. The germline CDR1 and CDR2 sequences are SGDLS and YYNGEE. V was pared by 0 bases and J by 5 bases, with 11 bases of the junction left unmatched. This CDR3 is built from 17 residues. CDR3 DNA: TGTGCCAGCAGCGTAGAAACCCTCGCAACAGGGGATCAGCCCCAGCATTTT. This gives the protein CASSVETLATGDQPQHF.

This chain's CDR3 is CASSFAGRGSTEAFF. The DNA for the CDR3 is TGCGCCAGCAGCTTCGCCGGCAGGGGAAGCACTGAAGCTTTCTTT. The chain is built from TRBV5-1 and TRBJ1-1; D possibly corresponds to TRBD1 (6 bases). Trimming left V 2 bases short and J 4 bases short, with 15 bases between. CDR3 size: 15 residues. Germline V gene data show CDR1 as SGHRS and CDR2 as YFSETQ.

The chain uses TRBV4-2 and TRBJ2-1, with D possibly TRBD2 on 6 matching bases. V was shortened by 4 bases and J by 6 bases, with 10 bases between the two germline ends. Looked up from germline, CDR1 is LGHNA and CDR2 is YNFKEQ. The length of the CDR3 is 13 residues. The CDR3 reads CASSLVAVNEQFF. CDR3 in DNA: TGTGCCAGCAGCCTTGTAGCGGTCAATGAGCAGTTCTTC.

V usage is TRBV7-6 and J usage is TRBJ2-3; 11 positions match TRBD1. This CDR3 spans 16 amino acids. Unmatched junction bases numbered 9, after V lost 4 bases and J lost 6 bases. Germline V CDR1 and CDR2: SGHVS, FNYEAQ. CDR3 sequence (DNA): TGTGCCAGCAGCTCCGAACCGGGACAGGGGGTGGATACGCAGTATTTT. It codes for CASSSEPGQGVDTQYF.

The chain is built from TRBV7-2 and TRBJ2-3; TRBD2 aligns across 14 bases. J lost 6 bases, V lost 3 bases, and 8 bases had no gene match. The CDR3 sequence is 17 residues long. CDR1 is SGHTA, CDR2 FQGNSA, per germline. CDR3 in DNA: TGTGCCAGCAGCTTCGCCGGGACTAGCGGGAGAACTGATACGCAGTATTTT. This gives the protein CASSFAGTSGRTDTQYF. Full variable domain (remainder filled in from reference TRBV7-2 and TRBJ2-3): GAGVSQSPSNKVTEKGKDVELRCDPISGHTALYWYRQSLGQGLEFLIYFQGNSAPDKSGLPSDRFSAERTGGSVSTLTIQRTQQEDSAVYLCASSFAGTSGRTDTQYFGPGTRLTVL.

This rearrangement joins TRBV7-9 to TRBJ2-7, with 11 bases aligning to TRBD2. The CDR3 length is 16 residues. Trimming removed 5 bases from V and 2 bases from J; junction bases left unmatched: 8. The germline CDR1 and CDR2 sequences are SEHNR and FQNEAQ (reference sequence). The CDR3 sequence: CASSPRNSGRAYEQYF. The CDR3 bases are TGTGCCAGCAGCCCAAGAAATAGCGGGAGGGCCTACGAGCAGTACTTC.

V and J are TRBV5-4 and TRBJ1-2; 7 bases fit TRBD1. This CDR3 is built from 15 residues. The J segment lost 4 bases and the V segment lost 1 base, leaving 7 bases of the junction unmatched. Germline V gives CDR1 SGHNT, CDR2 YYREEE (reference sequence). The CDR3 is CASSLWGQRVYGYTF. DNA for the CDR3: TGTGCCAGCAGCTTGTGGGGACAGAGAGTCTATGGCTACACCTTC.

V is TRBV30 and J is TRBJ2-1, with D uncertain. CDR1 GTSNPN and CDR2 SVGIG come from the germline V gene (reference sequence). V lost 0 bases, J lost 0 bases, and 6 bases lay in between. The length of the CDR3 is 14 residues. The CDR3 loop reads CAWSVVSSYNEQFF. The CDR3 coding sequence is TGTGCCTGGAGTGTGGTGAGCTCCTACAATGAGCAGTTCTTC.

The chain combines TRBV28 with TRBJ2-6; D is possibly TRBD2 (5 bases). This CDR3 comprises 15 residues. Between the trimmed V and J ends, which lost 3 bases and 3 bases, there was a span of 9 bases. The germline V gene has CDR1 MDHEN and CDR2 SYDVKM. The CDR3 coding sequence is TGTGCCAGCAGTTTCGCCAGCGGTGGGGCCAACGTCCTGACTTTC. The encoded protein is CASSFASGGANVLTF.

This sequence joins TRBV6-6 and TRBJ2-3; D might be TRBD1 (6 bases). The germline V gene encodes CDR1 MNHNY and CDR2 SVGAGI (reference sequence). This CDR3 contains 14 residues. V was clipped by 4 bases and J by 6 bases, with 14 bases between them. The CDR3 loop is CASSLQGHSDTQYF. The CDR3, as DNA: TGTGCCAGCAGTTTACAGGGACATTCCGATACGCAGTATTTT.

V usage is TRBV5-1 and J usage is TRBJ2-7; 9 bases map to TRBD1. This CDR3 region has 13 residues. Per the germline V gene, CDR1 is SGHRS and CDR2 is YFSETQ. Trimming at V came to 3 bases and at J to 6 bases, leaving 4 bases not matched to a gene. The CDR3 protein is CASSSGTGREQYF. The CDR3 DNA reads TGCGCCAGCAGCTCCGGGACAGGGCGCGAGCAGTACTTC.

J is TRBJ2-7 and V is TRBV7-2; TRBD1 is a possible D gene (6 bases). From germline, CDR1 is SGHTA and CDR2 FQGNSA. The CDR3 loop spans 14 amino acids. The germline V and J ends were trimmed by 5 bases and 0 bases, with 11 bases remaining between them. CDR3: CASSPARGSYEQYF. CDR3 in DNA: TGTGCCAGCAGCCCCGCCAGGGGCTCCTACGAGCAGTACTTC.

With regard to this clone: Germline is not matched at one junction end, which may reflect a read error. The J gene is TRBJ2-7, the V gene TRBV7-6; 11 nucleotides line up with TRBD2. The CDR3 extends over 15 amino acids. Germline V gene data show CDR1 as SGHVS and CDR2 as FNYEAQ. The CDR3 DNA is TGTGCCAGCAGCTTAGCGGGACTAGCGGAGCCGACGAAGTCCTTC. This encodes CASSLAGLAEPTKSF.

This sequence joins TRBV18 and TRBJ2-7, with TRBD2 as a possible D gene (6 bases). Trimming removed 3 bases at V and 3 bases at J, with 12 bases between. CDR1 is KGHSH and CDR2 is LQKENI in the germline V gene. CDR3 length: 14 residues. The CDR3 DNA sequence: TGTGCCAGCTCACCCGGCGGGGCCAGCTACGAGCAGTACTTC. Translation gives CASSPGGASYEQYF.

CDR3 in amino acids: CASSPRGQSYNEQFF. The CDR3 DNA is TGTGCCAGCTCACCCCGCGGTCAGAGCTACAATGAGCAGTTCTTC. The V and J genes are TRBV18 and TRBJ2-1; D not certain. The germline V and J ends were trimmed by 3 bases and 3 bases, with 12 bases remaining between them. The CDR3 totals 15 residues. Per germline, CDR1 KGHSH and CDR2 LQKENI.

This clone was counted once. This chain connects TRBV5-3 to TRBJ1-6; no reliable D call. TRBV5-3 counts as an open reading frame of uncertain function. Trimming shortened V by 1 base and J by 10 bases, and 12 bases separated the two germline ends. The length of the CDR3 is 14 residues. The CDR3 spells CARSLSLKWSPLHF. The DNA of the CDR3 is TGTGCCAGAAGCTTGAGCCTAAAATGGTCACCCCTCCACTTT.

The chain combines TRBV5-1 with TRBJ2-3, with D possibly being TRBD1 (5 bases). The CDR3 is 16 residues long. V lost 6 bases to trimming and J lost 2 bases, with 19 bases between them. CDR1 is SGHRS, CDR2 YFSETQ, per germline. Written as DNA, the CDR3 is TGCGCCAGCACCAAGGCCCCAGGGATCTTCACAGATACGCAGTATTTT. The encoded protein is CASTKAPGIFTDTQYF.

The CDR3 sequence: CASTVQGTEAFF. CDR3 DNA: TGTGCCAGCACCGTACAGGGAACTGAAGCTTTCTTT. The chain couples TRBV7-2 to TRBJ1-1; tentative D call: TRBD1 (6 bases). The ends were cut back, 7 bases at V and 5 bases at J, with 11 bases in the middle. Germline CDR1 reads SGHTA; CDR2 reads FQGNSA. This CDR3 spans 12 amino acids.

The V gene is TRBV7-9, the J gene TRBJ1-1; no reliable D call. CDR1 is SEHNR, CDR2 FQNEAQ, per germline (reference sequence). V was clipped by 5 bases and J by 1 base, with 11 bases between them. The CDR3 extends over 14 amino acids. CDR3 sequence reads: CASSPRQKNTEAFF. The DNA of the CDR3 is TGTGCCAGCAGCCCGCGGCAAAAGAACACTGAAGCTTTCTTT.

The CDR3 loop is CASSPSEATGELFF. In nucleotides, the CDR3 is TGTGCCAGCAGCCCGAGCGAGGCCACCGGGGAGCTGTTTTTT. The V call is TRBV9, the J call TRBJ2-2; D gene ambiguous. The CDR3 spans 14 residues. In germline, CDR1 is SGDLS, CDR2 YYNGEE. Trimming shortened V by 4 bases and J by 4 bases, and 11 bases separated the two germline ends.

The chain links TRBV7-9 to TRBJ1-2; TRBD1 is a possible D gene (6 bases). The CDR3 has 15 amino acids. CDR1 is SEHNR and CDR2 is FQNEAQ in the germline V gene (reference sequence). V lost 5 bases, J lost 4 bases, and 17 bases lay in between. The CDR3 bases are TGTGCCAGCAGCCCTCCGGGACACCGGGGCTATGGCTACACCTTC. Translating it yields CASSPPGHRGYGYTF.

The V call is TRBV7-2, the J call TRBJ2-5; 7 bases match TRBD1. The V and J ends lost 1 base and 5 bases, in that order; junction bases with no gene match: 4. This CDR3 has 14 amino acids. CDR1 is SGHTA, CDR2 FQGNSA, per germline. CDR3 nucleotides: TGTGCCAGCAGCTTAGACAGGGGTCACGAGACCCAGTACTTC. Translation: CASSLDRGHETQYF. Together with reference TRBV7-2 and TRBJ2-5, the CDR3 gives the full variable domain: GAGVSQSPSNKVTEKGKDVELRCDPISGHTALYWYRQSLGQGLEFLIYFQGNSAPDKSGLPSDRFSAERTGGSVSTLTIQRTQQEDSAVYLCASSLDRGHETQYFGPGTRLLVL.

The CDR3 region is CAWRRGTDTQYF. CDR3 DNA: TGTGCCTGGAGGAGAGGCACAGATACGCAGTATTTT. The genes are TRBV30 and TRBJ2-3, with D uncertain. The CDR3 is made up of 12 amino acids. The V end was cut by 3 bases, the J end by 1 base, with 5 bases between. The germline CDR1 and CDR2 sequences are GTSNPN and SVGIG (reference sequence).

The CDR3 nucleotides read TGTGCCATCAGTGAGTCGGGGGGTGTCAGGACCCGCTACGAGCAGTACTTC. Translated: CAISESGGVRTRYEQYF. The chain couples TRBV10-3 to TRBJ2-7; D might be TRBD2 (6 bases). This CDR3 has 17 amino acids. V lost 0 bases and J lost 3, with 18 bases in between. The germline V gene encodes CDR1 ENHRY and CDR2 SYGVKD.

The gene calls are TRBV6-5 and TRBJ1-1; maybe TRBD1 (6 bases). The V and J ends lost 5 bases and 10 bases respectively, with 20 bases between them. Per the germline V gene, CDR1 is MNHEY and CDR2 is SVGAGI. This CDR3 spans 14 amino acids. CDR3 DNA sequence: TGTGCCAGCAGTAAGACAGGCTCGGGAGGGGGAGCTTTCTTT. Encoded protein: CASSKTGSGGGAFF.